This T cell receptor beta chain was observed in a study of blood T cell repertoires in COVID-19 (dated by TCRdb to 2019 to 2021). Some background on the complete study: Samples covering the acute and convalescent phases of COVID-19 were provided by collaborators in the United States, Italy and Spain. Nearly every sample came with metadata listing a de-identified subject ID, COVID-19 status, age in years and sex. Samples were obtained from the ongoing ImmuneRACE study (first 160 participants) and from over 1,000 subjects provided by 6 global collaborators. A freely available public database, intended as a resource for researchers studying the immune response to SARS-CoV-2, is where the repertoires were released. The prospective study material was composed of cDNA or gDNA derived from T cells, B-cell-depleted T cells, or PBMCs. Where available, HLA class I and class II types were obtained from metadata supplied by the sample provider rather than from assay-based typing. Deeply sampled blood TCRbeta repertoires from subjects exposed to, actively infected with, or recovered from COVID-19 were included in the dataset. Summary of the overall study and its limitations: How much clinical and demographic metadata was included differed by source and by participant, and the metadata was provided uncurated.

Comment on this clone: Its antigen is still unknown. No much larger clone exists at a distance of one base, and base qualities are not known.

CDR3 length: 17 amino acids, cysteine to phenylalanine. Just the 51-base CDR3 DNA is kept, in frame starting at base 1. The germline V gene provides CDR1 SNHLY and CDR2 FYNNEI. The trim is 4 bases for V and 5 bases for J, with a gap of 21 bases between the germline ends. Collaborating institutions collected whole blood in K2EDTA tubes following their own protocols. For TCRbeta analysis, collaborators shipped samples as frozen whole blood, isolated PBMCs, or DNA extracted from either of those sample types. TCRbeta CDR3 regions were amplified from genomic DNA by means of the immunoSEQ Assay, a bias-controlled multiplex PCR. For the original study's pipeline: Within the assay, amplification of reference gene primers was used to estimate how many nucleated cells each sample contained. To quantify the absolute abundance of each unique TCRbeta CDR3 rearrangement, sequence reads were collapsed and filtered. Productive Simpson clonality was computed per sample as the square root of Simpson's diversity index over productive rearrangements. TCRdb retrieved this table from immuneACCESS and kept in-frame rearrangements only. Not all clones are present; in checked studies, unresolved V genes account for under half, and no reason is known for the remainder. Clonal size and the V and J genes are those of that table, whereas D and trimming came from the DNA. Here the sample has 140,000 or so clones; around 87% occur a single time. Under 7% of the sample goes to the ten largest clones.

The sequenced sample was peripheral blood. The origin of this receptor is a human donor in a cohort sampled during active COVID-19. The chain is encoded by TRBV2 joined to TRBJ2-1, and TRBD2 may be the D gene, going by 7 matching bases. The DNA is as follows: TGTGCCAGCAGTGGAACGGGGGCCGGACTAGTGAACAATGAGCAGTTCTTC. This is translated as CASSGTGAGLVNNEQFF.